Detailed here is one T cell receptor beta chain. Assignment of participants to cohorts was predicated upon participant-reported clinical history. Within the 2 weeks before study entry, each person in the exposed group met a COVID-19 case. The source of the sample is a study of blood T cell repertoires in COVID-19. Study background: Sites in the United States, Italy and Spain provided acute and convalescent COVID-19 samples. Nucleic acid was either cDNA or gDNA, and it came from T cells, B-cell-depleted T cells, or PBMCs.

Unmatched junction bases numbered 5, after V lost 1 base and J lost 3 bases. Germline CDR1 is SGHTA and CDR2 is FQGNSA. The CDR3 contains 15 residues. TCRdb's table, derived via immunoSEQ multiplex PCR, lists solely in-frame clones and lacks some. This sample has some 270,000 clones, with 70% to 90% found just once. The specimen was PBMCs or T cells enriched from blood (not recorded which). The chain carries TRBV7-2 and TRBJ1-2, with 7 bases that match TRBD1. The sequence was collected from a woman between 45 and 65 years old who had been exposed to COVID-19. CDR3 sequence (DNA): TGTGCCAGCAGCTTAGTGGGAACAGGGGACTATGGCTACACCTTC. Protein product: CASSLVGTGDYGYTF.